Detailed here is one T cell receptor beta chain. The data derive from a study of control samples from healthy donors and cancer patients. Trimming cost V 0 bases and J 6 bases, with 6 bases left between them. CDR3 length: 12 amino acids. Looked up from germline, CDR1 is SEHNR and CDR2 is FQNEAQ (reference sequence). The table came from immunoSEQ multiplex PCR; TCRdb's copy has only in-frame clones and leaves some out. Of 130,000 or so clones listed, approximately 87% are singletons. The clonotype comes from a man aged 25 to 45 in good health. Sequences were obtained from blood. The genes are TRBV7-9 and TRBJ2-7, with D perhaps matching TRBD2 (5 bases). Here the CDR3 reads CASSLAGSEQYF. Here the CDR3 DNA reads TGTGCCAGCAGCTTAGCGGGGAGCGAGCAGTACTTC.